In this sample, the clone carrying this T cell receptor beta chain turned up many times. This CDR3 spans 12 amino acids. The germline gives CDR1 SGHVS, CDR2 FNYEAQ. Trimming removed 3 bases from V and 11 bases from J, with 8 bases in between. One entry per CDR3 protein results from TCRdb running MiXCR on the 5' RACE reads. The repertoire holds 25,000 to 30,000 distinct CDR3 sequences, with roughly 5% as singletons. The record originates from a study of early T cells in non-severe SARS-CoV-2 infection. Material for sequencing was whole blood. The TCR sequence derives from an adult who was a healthcare worker with PCR-confirmed SARS-CoV-2 infection or an uninfected control (not recorded which). The J gene is TRBJ2-6, the V gene TRBV7-6, with D hard to call. Written as DNA, the CDR3 is TGTGCCAGCAGCTTGGGCCGAGACGTCCTGACTTTC. It yields the protein CASSLGRDVLTF.